The rows below give T cell receptor beta chains drawn from one sample of a study of OX40 agonist ivuxolimab in advanced cancers. Some clones are missing from TCRdb's copy, which holds only in-frame ones; the method was immunoSEQ multiplex PCR. The sample records some 86,000 clones, approximately 92% being singletons. The sample consisted of CD4+ or CD8+ T cells sorted from blood, taken in a trial of the OX40 agonist ivuxolimab. All receptors come from an adult with an advanced solid tumor such as melanoma, head and neck, liver or kidney cancer. CDR3s leave out the opening cysteine and the closing phenylalanine or tryptophan. D genes are given only for firm matches.

V gene: TRBV5-4; D gene: TRBD1; CDR3 protein: ASSVTSAGGFPLSYEQY
V gene: TRBV5-1; D gene: -; CDR3 protein: ASSSAGSRNTEAF
V gene: TRBV19; D gene: TRBD1; CDR3 protein: ASSETGGVTEAF
V gene: TRBV27; D gene: -; CDR3 protein: ASSNRVHEQY
V gene: TRBV5-1; D gene: -; CDR3 protein: ASSRRENTGELF
V gene: TRBV6-1; D gene: -; CDR3 protein: AIRGNYGYT
V gene: TRBV10-3; D gene: -; CDR3 protein: AISESGSADTQY
V gene: TRBV27; D gene: -; CDR3 protein: ASGFRREKLF
V gene: TRBV10-2; D gene: -; CDR3 protein: ASSEEQF
V gene: TRBV6-5; D gene: TRBD1; CDR3 protein: ASSYRDRNEQY
V gene: TRBV9; D gene: TRBD2; CDR3 protein: ASSQSGGLAGLYEQF
V gene: TRBV7-2; D gene: -; CDR3 protein: ASSSSGTQETQY
V gene: TRBV6-1; D gene: -; CDR3 protein: ASSEADSANYGYT
V gene: TRBV5-6; D gene: -; CDR3 protein: ASSLGDGYTGELF
V gene: TRBV6-1; D gene: TRBD1; CDR3 protein: ASSRPGQATEAF
V gene: TRBV6-5; D gene: -; CDR3 protein: ASSWARDEKLF
V gene: TRBV28; D gene: -; CDR3 protein: ASSLKYAQGPLQETQY
V gene: TRBV4-1; D gene: -; CDR3 protein: ASSQVGSSTDTQY
V gene: TRBV30; D gene: -; CDR3 protein: ARGWTGMNTEAF
V gene: TRBV29-1; D gene: -; CDR3 protein: SARGGAQETQY
V gene: TRBV9; D gene: -; CDR3 protein: ASSPQDWSYEQY
V gene: TRBV7-9; D gene: TRBD1; CDR3 protein: ASSPGQRDTDTQY
V gene: TRBV27; D gene: -; CDR3 protein: ASSPSDEQY
V gene: TRBV10-1; D gene: -; CDR3 protein: ASSSGHSTGELF
V gene: TRBV7-9; D gene: -; CDR3 protein: ASSMGTLANYGYT
V gene: TRBV7-8; D gene: TRBD1; CDR3 protein: ASSLARDRSNQPQH
V gene: TRBV27; D gene: -; CDR3 protein: ASRRQEENTEAF
V gene: TRBV9; D gene: -; CDR3 protein: ASSPLRDSGNTIY
V gene: TRBV9; D gene: TRBD2; CDR3 protein: ASSVVVLAGRYEQY
V gene: TRBV10-3; D gene: -; CDR3 protein: AIRSGTYEQY
V gene: TRBV5-4; D gene: -; CDR3 protein: ASSWGISGNTEAF
V gene: TRBV14; D gene: TRBD2; CDR3 protein: ASSRLSSGYNEQF
V gene: TRBV7-9; D gene: -; CDR3 protein: ASSTSLGQF
V gene: TRBV18; D gene: -; CDR3 protein: ASSSGVSNTGELF
V gene: TRBV29-1; D gene: TRBD1; CDR3 protein: SADRDYGYT
V gene: TRBV7-9; D gene: -; CDR3 protein: ASSRLSGTRGSLRNTIY
V gene: TRBV28; D gene: -; CDR3 protein: ASRVSYNEQF
V gene: TRBV19; D gene: TRBD1; CDR3 protein: ASRFRTGGTYEQY
V gene: TRBV9; D gene: TRBD1; CDR3 protein: ASSAGQGVNTEAF
V gene: TRBV6-5; D gene: -; CDR3 protein: ASSYGGGPNQPQH
V gene: TRBV23-1; D gene: TRBD2; CDR3 protein: ASSRCTGLAGPQTYEQY
V gene: TRBV15; D gene: -; CDR3 protein: ATSRGYGSDTQY
V gene: TRBV19; D gene: -; CDR3 protein: ASSPGAGPQPQH
V gene: TRBV14; D gene: -; CDR3 protein: ASSEHVSSYNEQF
V gene: TRBV5-1; D gene: TRBD2; CDR3 protein: ASSPGGGLATLEQY
V gene: TRBV4-1; D gene: -; CDR3 protein: ASSQDGLNGYT
V gene: TRBV28; D gene: -; CDR3 protein: ATVPGGRGYEQY
V gene: TRBV21-1; D gene: -; CDR3 protein: ASSPKWEGKVPKNIQY